This entry describes one T cell receptor beta chain. Assay: immunoSEQ multiplex PCR; the TCRdb copy retains only in-frame clones and omits some. The sample includes 200,000 to 300,000 clones, around four fifths seen only once; the top ten take around 6.8%. The V gene's germline CDR1 is SGHNT and CDR2 YYREEE (reference sequence). The ends lost 5 bases at V and 7 bases at J; junction bases unmatched: 8. The CDR3 contains 15 residues. These data originate in a study of blood T cell repertoires in COVID-19. Study as a whole: T cells, B-cell-depleted T cells, or PBMCs supplied cDNA or gDNA.

The sample taken for sequencing was peripheral blood. The genes are TRBV5-4 and TRBJ2-2; TRBD1 aligns across 10 bases. This receptor was taken from an older woman with active or convalescent COVID-19. The CDR3 DNA reads TGTGCCAGCAGGCCCGGGACAGGGGTGTACGGGGAGCTGTTTTTT. Its translation is CASRPGTGVYGELFF.